This T cell receptor beta chain originates from a study of beta chain features in type 1 diabetes. Regarding the study as a whole: PCR might pick shorter templates more often, in the same way for patients and controls. Reads derived from cDNA could over-represent cells showing high TCR expression. Patients with type 1 diabetes carried fewer insertions and had more deletions at their VDJ junctions.

After removal of 2 bases from V and 5 bases from J, the junction contained 2 bases not matched to a gene. Germline V CDR1 and CDR2: MNHEY, SVGAGI. The CDR3 runs to 15 residues. Expressed TCRB transcripts got sequenced, as all isolated RNA was reverse transcribed. Profiled with immunoSEQ multiplex PCR; TCRdb holds only in-frame clones, not every one. The sample has 220,000 or so clones, more than 65% seen once. On this clone: Its antigen is undetermined.

Source material: naive CD4+ T cells from blood. This chain uses TRBV6-5 with TRBJ2-1, with 11 bases that match TRBD1. This receptor was obtained from a man aged 30 to 45 in good health. Here the CDR3 reads CASSYGTGGNNEQFF. In DNA form, the CDR3 reads TGTGCCAGCAGTTACGGGACAGGGGGTAACAATGAGCAGTTCTTC.